The sequence of this T cell receptor beta chain was determined in a study of CD8 T cells in ankylosing spondylitis. V dropped 8 bases and J dropped 6 bases, with 9 bases sitting between them. The CDR3 length is 11 residues. Germline CDR1 is ENHRY and CDR2 is SYGVKD. It was by quantitative 5'-RACE with molecular barcodes that TCR beta libraries were made. TCRdb reanalysed the 5' RACE reads using MiXCR and keeps one entry per CDR3 protein. This sample has fewer than 250,000 distinct CDR3 sequences, with 20% to 30% found just once. The rearrangement links TRBV10-3 to TRBJ2-3; D is unresolved. The TCR sequence derives from a male donor with ankylosing spondylitis or in good health (not recorded which). Sequenced sample: blood, either unsorted or a sorted T cell fraction (not recorded which). The CDR3 coding sequence is TGTGCCATCTCCACTACGGATACGCAGTATTTT. Protein sequence: CAISTTDTQYF.